This TCR beta chain was sequenced for a study of T cell changes during pregnancy in multiple sclerosis. Sequencing was performed with immunoSEQ multiplex PCR; in TCRdb, only in-frame clones are kept and a portion is missing. The top ten clones hold 2% to 2.5% of a sample with 60,000 to 70,000 clones, 91% of them seen once. Germline CDR1 and CDR2: MGHRA and YSYEKL. This CDR3 comprises 13 residues. Trimming removed 10 bases from V and 5 bases from J, with 17 bases in between. The chain couples TRBV4-1 to TRBJ2-5; weak D call: TRBD2 (6 bases). The sample was peripheral blood, taken in the third trimester of pregnancy. This sequence originates from a female donor in good health, enrolled as a control in a pregnancy study. As DNA, the CDR3 is TGCGCCACAAGGGGAGGTAGAGGCGAGACCCAGTACTTC. This translates into CATRGGRGETQYF.